The source of this T cell receptor beta chain is a study of T cells after yellow fever vaccination. The wider study: Those fractions that held only low numbers of cells were prepared using the SMART-Seq v4 Ultra Low Input RNA kit.

Template-switching 5'RACE yielded the TCR cDNA; a universal primer site and UMIs were added in the process. TCRdb reprocessed the 5' RACE reads with MiXCR, giving one entry per CDR3 protein. Here the sample spans around 140,000 distinct CDR3 sequences, more than 6% being singletons. Study observations and caveats: The booster response re-showed most primary clones: 96% CD4, approximately 90% CD8. Weaker overall was a secondary response that nonetheless peaked faster, on day 5 versus 15.

V lost 1 base and J lost 6, with 10 bases in between. CDR1 and CDR2 (germline): SGHTA, FQGNSA. The CDR3 consists of 14 residues. To note about this clonotype: Its antigen is as yet unknown. This clone may be a read error of a much larger clone one base away.

Sequenced material: CD4+ T cells sorted from PBMCs, taken 5 days after the yellow fever booster vaccination. This chain links TRBV7-2 with TRBJ2-1, with D tentatively TRBD1 or TRBD2 (5 bases each). This clonotype was sampled from a young man who received the YFV17D yellow fever vaccine. This chain's CDR3 is CASSLGDASNEQFF. The CDR3 coding sequence is TGTGCCAGCAGCTTAGGGGACGCATCCAATGAGCAGTTCTTC.